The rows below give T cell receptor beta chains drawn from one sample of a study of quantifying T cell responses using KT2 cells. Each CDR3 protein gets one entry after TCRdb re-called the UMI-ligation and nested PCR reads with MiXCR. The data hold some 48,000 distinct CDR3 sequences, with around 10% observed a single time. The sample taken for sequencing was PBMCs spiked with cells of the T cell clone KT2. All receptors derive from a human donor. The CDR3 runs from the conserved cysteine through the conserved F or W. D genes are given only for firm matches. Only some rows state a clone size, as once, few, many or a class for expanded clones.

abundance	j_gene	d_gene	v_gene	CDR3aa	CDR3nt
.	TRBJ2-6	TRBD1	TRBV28	CASSQDRGAGANVLTF	TGTGCCAGCAGTCAGGACAGGGGAGCTGGGGCCAACGTCCTGACTTTC
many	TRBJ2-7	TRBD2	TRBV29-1	CSVSTSGGSYEQYF	TGCAGCGTCTCGACTAGCGGGGGCTCCTACGAGCAGTACTTC
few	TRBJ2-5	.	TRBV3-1	CASSQVRSRLIQETQYF	TGTGCCAGCAGCCAAGTCCGAAGCAGGCTAATACAAGAGACCCAGTACTTC
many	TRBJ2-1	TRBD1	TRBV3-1	CASSQADRGFYNEQFF	TGTGCCAGCAGCCAAGCGGACAGGGGGTTCTACAATGAGCAGTTCTTC
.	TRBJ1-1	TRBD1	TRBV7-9	CASSLSPGQGATEAFF	TGTGCCAGCAGCTTATCCCCGGGACAGGGGGCGACTGAAGCTTTCTTT
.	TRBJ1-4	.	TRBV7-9	CASGFGGRSEKLFF	TGTGCCAGCGGGTTCGGAGGAAGGAGTGAAAAACTGTTTTTT
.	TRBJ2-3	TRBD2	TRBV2	CASSDGTSGGSDTQYF	TGTGCCAGCAGTGACGGGACTAGCGGGGGATCAGATACGCAGTATTTT
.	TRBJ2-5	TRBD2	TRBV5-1	CASSLVPSGSQETQYF	TGCGCCAGCAGCTTGGTCCCTAGCGGGAGTCAAGAGACCCAGTACTTC
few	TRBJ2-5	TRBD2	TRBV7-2	CASSLSGSRGQETQYF	TGTGCCAGCAGCTTGAGCGGGAGCCGGGGCCAAGAGACCCAGTACTTC
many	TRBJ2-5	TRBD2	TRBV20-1	CSARDTGTRGGETQYF	TGCAGTGCTAGAGATACCGGGACTAGAGGCGGAGAGACCCAGTACTTC
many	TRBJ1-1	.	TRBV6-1	CASSVPNGIAFF	TGTGCCAGCAGTGTCCCGAATGGAATAGCTTTCTTT
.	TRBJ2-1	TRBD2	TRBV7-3	CASSLNAGLAGNNEQFF	TGTGCCAGCAGCTTAAACGCCGGACTAGCGGGAAATAATGAGCAGTTCTTC
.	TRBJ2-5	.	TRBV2	CASSTGPQETQYF	TGTGCCAGCAGCACCGGACCTCAAGAGACCCAGTACTTC
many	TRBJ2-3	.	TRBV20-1	CSAREGFSTDTQYF	TGCAGTGCTAGAGAGGGATTTAGCACAGATACGCAGTATTTT
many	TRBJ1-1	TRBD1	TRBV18	CASSHGTAKMNTEAFF	TGTGCCAGCTCACACGGGACAGCCAAAATGAACACTGAAGCTTTCTTT
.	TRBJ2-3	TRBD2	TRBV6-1	CASRAGGPEDTQYF	TGTGCCAGCAGAGCGGGAGGGCCAGAAGATACGCAGTATTTT
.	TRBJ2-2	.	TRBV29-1	CSAGSGQANTGELFF	TGCAGCGCTGGCTCCGGACAAGCGAACACCGGGGAGCTGTTTTTT
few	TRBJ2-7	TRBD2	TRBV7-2	CASSPQRGTGVEQYF	TGTGCCAGCAGCCCCCAGCGGGGTACGGGGGTCGAGCAGTACTTC
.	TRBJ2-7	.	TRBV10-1	CASAPGLSYEQYF	TGCGCCAGTGCCCCGGGACTGAGTTACGAGCAGTACTTC
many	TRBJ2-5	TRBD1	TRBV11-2	CASSLVGWDSEETQYF	TGTGCCAGCAGCTTAGTAGGGTGGGACAGCGAAGAGACCCAGTACTTC
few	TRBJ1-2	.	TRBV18	CASSPSGPRGGYTF	TGTGCCAGCTCACCTTCGGGCCCCAGGGGTGGCTACACCTTC
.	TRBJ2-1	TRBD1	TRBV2	CASKGGEGASYNEQFF	TGTGCCAGCAAAGGGGGCGAGGGGGCGTCCTACAATGAGCAGTTCTTC
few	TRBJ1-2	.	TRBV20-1	CSAQITGSGYTF	TGCAGTGCCCAAATAACAGGGTCCGGCTACACCTTC
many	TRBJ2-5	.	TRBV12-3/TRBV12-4	CASSPPAETQYF	TGTGCCAGCAGTCCCCCGGCGGAGACCCAGTACTTC
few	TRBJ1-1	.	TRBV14	CASSKLLEVGGMNTEAFF	TGTGCCAGCAGCAAACTATTAGAGGTGGGGGGTATGAACACTGAAGCTTTCTTT
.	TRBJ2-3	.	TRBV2	CACKKGGQGPTDTQYF	TGTGCCTGCAAAAAGGGCGGGCAGGGGCCCACAGATACGCAGTATTTT
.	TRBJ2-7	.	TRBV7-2	CASSLQGWSYEQYF	TGTGCCAGCAGCTTACAGGGTTGGTCCTACGAGCAGTACTTC
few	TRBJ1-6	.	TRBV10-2	CASSGSNSPLHF	TGCGCCAGCAGTGGATCGAATTCACCCCTCCACTTT
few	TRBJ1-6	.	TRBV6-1	CASSRDIRNSPLHF	TGTGCCAGCTCTCGGGACATCCGGAATTCACCCCTCCACTTT
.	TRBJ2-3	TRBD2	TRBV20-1	CSASGRNGRAKYTQYF	TGCAGTGCTAGTGGCCGGAACGGGAGGGCCAAGTATACGCAGTATTTT
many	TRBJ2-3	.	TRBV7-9	CASRSDRSTDTQYF	TGTGCCAGCAGATCCGACAGGAGCACAGATACGCAGTATTTT
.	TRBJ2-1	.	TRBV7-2	CASSLGTYNEQFF	TGTGCCAGCAGCTTAGGGACTTACAATGAGCAGTTCTTC
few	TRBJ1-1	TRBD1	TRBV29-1	CSVEASETGGMNTEAFF	TGCAGCGTTGAAGCTTCGGAGACAGGGGGCATGAACACTGAAGCTTTCTTT
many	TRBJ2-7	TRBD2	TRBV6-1	CASSGTSEFYEQYF	TGTGCCAGCAGCGGGACTAGCGAGTTCTACGAGCAGTACTTC
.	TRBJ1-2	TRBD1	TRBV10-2	CASSLGQANYGYTF	TGCGCCAGCAGTCTCGGACAGGCAAACTATGGCTACACCTTC
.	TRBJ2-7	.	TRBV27	CASSLKGYHEQYF	TGTGCCAGCAGTTTAAAAGGGTACCACGAGCAGTACTTC
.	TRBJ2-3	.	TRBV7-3	CASSLGSVRATDTQYF	TGTGCCAGCAGCTTAGGGTCGGTGAGGGCGACAGATACGCAGTATTTT
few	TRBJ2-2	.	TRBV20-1	CSAKGASVVELFF	TGCAGTGCCAAGGGGGCTAGCGTGGTCGAGCTGTTTTTT
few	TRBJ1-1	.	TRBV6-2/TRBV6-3	CASSSGSTGGTEAFF	TGTGCCAGCAGCTCTGGAAGTACGGGGGGCACTGAAGCTTTCTTT
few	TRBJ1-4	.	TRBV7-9	CASSWGSEKLFF	TGTGCCAGCAGCTGGGGATCCGAAAAACTGTTTTTT
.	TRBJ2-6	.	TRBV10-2	CASSGDRSSGANVLTF	TGCGCCAGCAGTGGGGACCGCAGCTCTGGGGCCAACGTCCTGACTTTC
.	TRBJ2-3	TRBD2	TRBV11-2	CAGSLAGAGTDTQYF	TGTGCCGGCAGCTTAGCGGGAGCGGGCACAGATACGCAGTATTTT